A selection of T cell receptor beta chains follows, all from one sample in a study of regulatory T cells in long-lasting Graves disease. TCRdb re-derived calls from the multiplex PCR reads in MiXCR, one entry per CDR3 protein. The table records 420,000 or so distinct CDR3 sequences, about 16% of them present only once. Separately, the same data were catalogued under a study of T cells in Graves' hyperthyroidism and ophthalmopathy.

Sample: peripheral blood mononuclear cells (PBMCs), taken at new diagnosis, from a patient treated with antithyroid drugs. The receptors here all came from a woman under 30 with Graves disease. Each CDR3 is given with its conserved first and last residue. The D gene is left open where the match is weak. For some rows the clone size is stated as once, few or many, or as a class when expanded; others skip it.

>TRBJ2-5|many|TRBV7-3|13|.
TGTGCCAGCAGCCGGGGAATCGGGGAGACCCAGTACTTC
CASSRGIGETQYF
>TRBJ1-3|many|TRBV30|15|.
TGTGCCTGGAGTCTCGGGACATTCTCTGGAAACACCATATATTTT
CAWSLGTFSGNTIYF
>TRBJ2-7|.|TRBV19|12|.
TGTGCCAGTAGTTGGAGGGGCGGCGAGCAGTACTTC
CASSWRGGEQYF
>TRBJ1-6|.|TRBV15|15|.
TGTGCCACCAGCAGAGATTATACGGGTTCCTCACCCCTCCACTTT
CATSRDYTGSSPLHF
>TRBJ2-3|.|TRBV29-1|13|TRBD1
TGCAGCGCCGGGACAGGCCTCACAGATACGCAGTATTTT
CSAGTGLTDTQYF
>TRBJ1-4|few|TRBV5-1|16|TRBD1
TGCGCCAGCAGCTTGGGTCCGGGACAGGGGTACGAAAAACTGTTTTTT
CASSLGPGQGYEKLFF
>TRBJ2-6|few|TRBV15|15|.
TGTGCCACCAGCCCCAGGGCAGTTGGGGCCAACGTCCTGACTTTC
CATSPRAVGANVLTF
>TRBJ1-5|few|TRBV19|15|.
TGTGCCAGTAGTATCGCTGGGCTTAGCAATCAGCCCCAGCATTTT
CASSIAGLSNQPQHF
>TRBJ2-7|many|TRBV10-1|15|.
TGCGCCAGCAGTGAAAGCTTACGGAGCTCCTACGAGCAGTACTTC
CASSESLRSSYEQYF
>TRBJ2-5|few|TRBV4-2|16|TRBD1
TGTGCCAGCAGCCAAGATCGGGGACAGGGAGGAGAGACCCAGTACTTC
CASSQDRGQGGETQYF
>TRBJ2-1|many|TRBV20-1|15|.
TGCAGTGCTAGTGGAGGGGACATGATCATCAATGAGCAGTTCTTC
CSASGGDMIINEQFF
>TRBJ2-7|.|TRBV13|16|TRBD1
TGTGCCAGCAGCACCCAAGGACAGGGGCCCACCTACGAGCAGTACTTC
CASSTQGQGPTYEQYF
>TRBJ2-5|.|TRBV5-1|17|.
TGCGCCAGCAGCTTGGTGTTGCAGGGGCGCGGGCAAGAGACCCAGTACTTC
CASSLVLQGRGQETQYF
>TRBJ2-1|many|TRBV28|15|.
TGTGCCAGCAGTTTACCTAGGGGCTCCTACAATGAGCAGTTCTTC
CASSLPRGSYNEQFF
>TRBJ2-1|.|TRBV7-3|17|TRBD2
TGTGCCAGCAGCTCGGGACTAGCGGGAAGTTCCTACAATGAGCAGTTCTTC
CASSSGLAGSSYNEQFF
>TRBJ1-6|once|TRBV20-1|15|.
TGCAGTGCGAGAAGCCTGGGGCAATATAATTCACCCCTCCACTTT
CSARSLGQYNSPLHF
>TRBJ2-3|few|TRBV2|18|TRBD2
TGTGCCAGCAGCCCCTCGTTACGCGGGAGGGGGCCCACAGATACGCAGTATTTT
CASSPSLRGRGPTDTQYF
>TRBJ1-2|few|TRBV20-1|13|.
TGCAGTGCTATTCCTGGCTTCGGGTATGGCTACACCTTC
CSAIPGFGYGYTF
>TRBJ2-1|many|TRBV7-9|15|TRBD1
TGTGCCAGCAGCTTTTCGGGTGAAGACAGGGGTGCGCAGTTCTTC
CASSFSGEDRGAQFF
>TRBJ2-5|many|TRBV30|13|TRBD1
TGTGCCTGGAAAGGGACAGGAAAAGAGACCCAGTACTTC
CAWKGTGKETQYF
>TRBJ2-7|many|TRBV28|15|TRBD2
TGTGCCAGCAGGCCACCGGGACTAAATTTATACGAGCAGTACTTC
CASRPPGLNLYEQYF
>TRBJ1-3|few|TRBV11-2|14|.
TGTGCCAGCAGCTTCGTCCCGGGCGATGACACCATATATTTT
CASSFVPGDDTIYF
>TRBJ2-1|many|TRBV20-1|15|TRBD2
TGCAGTGCTAGGGCGACTAGCGGGAGGTACAATGAGCAGTTCTTC
CSARATSGRYNEQFF
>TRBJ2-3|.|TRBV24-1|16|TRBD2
TGTGCCACCAGTGACCTAGCGGGAGGTAACACAGATACGCAGTATTTT
CATSDLAGGNTDTQYF
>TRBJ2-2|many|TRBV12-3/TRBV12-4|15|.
TGTGCCAGCAGCCCTGACTACTTTAACACCGGGGAGCTGTTTTTT
CASSPDYFNTGELFF
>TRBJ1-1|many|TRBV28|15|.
TGTGCCAGCAGTTTATTAATACAGGGTAACACTGAAGCTTTCTTT
CASSLLIQGNTEAFF
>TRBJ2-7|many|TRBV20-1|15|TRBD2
TGCAGTGCTCTCTACTCGGGACTAGCTCCCTACGAGCAGTACTTC
CSALYSGLAPYEQYF
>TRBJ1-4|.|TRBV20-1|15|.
TGCAGTGCTAGAGATGCGGACCCAACTAATGAAAAACTGTTTTTT
CSARDADPTNEKLFF
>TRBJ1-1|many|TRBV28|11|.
TGTGCCAGCAGTTTACAGGGGCGGACTTTCTTT
CASSLQGRTFF
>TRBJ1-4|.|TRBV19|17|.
TGTGCCAGTAGATCAACAGGTGGATTAAGGGGAAATGAAAAACTGTTTTTT
CASRSTGGLRGNEKLFF
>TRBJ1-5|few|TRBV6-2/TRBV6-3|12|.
TGTGCCAGCAGCCACCCGGGGCAGCCCCAGCATTTT
CASSHPGQPQHF
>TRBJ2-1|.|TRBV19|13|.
TGTGCCAGTAGGACGGGGCCCAACAATGAGCAGTTCTTC
CASRTGPNNEQFF
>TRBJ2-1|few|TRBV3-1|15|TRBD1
TGTGCCAGCAGCCAAGCGGGACAGGAGTACAATGAGCAGTTCTTC
CASSQAGQEYNEQFF
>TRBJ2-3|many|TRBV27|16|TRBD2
TGTGCCAGCAGTCCACGCCGACTAGCTAGCACAGATACGCAGTATTTT
CASSPRRLASTDTQYF
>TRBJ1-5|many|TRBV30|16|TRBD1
TGTGCCTGGAGTGCCCGACAGGGGACGAGCAATCAGCCCCAGCATTTT
CAWSARQGTSNQPQHF
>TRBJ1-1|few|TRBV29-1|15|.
TGCAGCGTTCTCCTGAAGGGCCGAAGGCACACTGAAGCTTTCTTT
CSVLLKGRRHTEAFF
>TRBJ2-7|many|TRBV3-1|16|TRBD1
TGTGCCAGCAGCCGCTTTCTGACAGGGGCGACCTACGAGCAGTACTTC
CASSRFLTGATYEQYF
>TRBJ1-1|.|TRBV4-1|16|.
TGCGCCAGCAGCCAAGATGATGTATTCATGAACACTGAAGCTTTCTTT
CASSQDDVFMNTEAFF
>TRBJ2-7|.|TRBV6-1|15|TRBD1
TGTGCCAGCAGTGACCGGGACAGGGGTTCCTACGAGCAGTACTTC
CASSDRDRGSYEQYF
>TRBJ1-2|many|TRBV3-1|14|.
TGTGCCAGCAGCCACCTGACAGTCTACTATGGCTACACCTTC
CASSHLTVYYGYTF
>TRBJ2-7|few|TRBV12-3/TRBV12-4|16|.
TGTGCCAGCAGTTCCCACGCTTTGGGGACGAGGTACGAGCAGTACTTC
CASSSHALGTRYEQYF
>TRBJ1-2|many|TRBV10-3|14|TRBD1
TGTGCCATCAGTGACCCAGGGACAGGGAGCGGCTACACCTTC
CAISDPGTGSGYTF
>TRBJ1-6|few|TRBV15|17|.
TGTGCCACCAGCAGAGACCCAGACTACTCCTATAATTCACCCCTCCACTTT
CATSRDPDYSYNSPLHF
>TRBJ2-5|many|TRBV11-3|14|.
TGTGCCAGCAGCTTAGCCGGACGACGGGAGACCCAGTACTTC
CASSLAGRRETQYF
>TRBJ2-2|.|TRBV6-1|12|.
TGTGCCGTCACGATGGGGACCGGGGAGCTGTTTTTT
CAVTMGTGELFF
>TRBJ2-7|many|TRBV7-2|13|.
TGTGCCAGCAGCTTTACGGCAGGCGTAGAGCAGTACTTC
CASSFTAGVEQYF
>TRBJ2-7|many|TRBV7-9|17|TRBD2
TGTGCCAGCAGCCCCCGGACTAGCGGGAGCAAGTTATACGAGCAGTACTTC
CASSPRTSGSKLYEQYF
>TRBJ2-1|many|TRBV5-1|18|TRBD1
TGCGCCAGCAGCTTGGAGGGACAGGGGGCGAGCTCCTACAATGAGCAGTTCTTC
CASSLEGQGASSYNEQFF
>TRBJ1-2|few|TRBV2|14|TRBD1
TGTGCCAGCAGGGTACAGGGGGCGCGATATGGCTACACCTTC
CASRVQGARYGYTF
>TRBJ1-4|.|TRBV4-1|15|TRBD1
TGCGCCAGCAGCCAAATTGGGGGGGGACAGAAAAAACTGTTTTTT
CASSQIGGGQKKLFF
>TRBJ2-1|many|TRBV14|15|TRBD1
TGTGCCAGCAGCGTGACCGGGACAGGGAGGGATGAGCAGTTCTTC
CASSVTGTGRDEQFF
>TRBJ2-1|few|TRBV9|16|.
TGTGCCAGCAGCGTAGGGGGGACTGGTTATTTATATGAGCAGTTCTTC
CASSVGGTGYLYEQFF